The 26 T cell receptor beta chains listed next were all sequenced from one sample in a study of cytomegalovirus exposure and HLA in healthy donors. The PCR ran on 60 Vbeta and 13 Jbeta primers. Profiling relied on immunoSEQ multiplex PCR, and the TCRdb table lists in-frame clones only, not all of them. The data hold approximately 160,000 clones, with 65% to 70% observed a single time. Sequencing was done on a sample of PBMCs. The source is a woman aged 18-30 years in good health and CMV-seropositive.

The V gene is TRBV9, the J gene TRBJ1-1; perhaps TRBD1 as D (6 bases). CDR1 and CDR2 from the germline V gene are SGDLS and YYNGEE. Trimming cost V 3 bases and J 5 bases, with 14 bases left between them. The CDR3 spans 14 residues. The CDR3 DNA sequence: TGTGCCAGCAGCGGCGGGAGGGGGGCAACTGAAGCTTTCTTT. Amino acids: CASSGGRGATEAFF.

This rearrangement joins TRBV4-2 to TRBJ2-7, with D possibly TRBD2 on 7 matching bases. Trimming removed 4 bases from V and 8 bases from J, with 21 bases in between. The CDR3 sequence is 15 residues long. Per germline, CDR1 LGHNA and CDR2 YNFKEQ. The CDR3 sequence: CASSRVSGDDRKQYF. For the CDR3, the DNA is TGTGCCAGCAGCCGAGTAAGCGGGGACGACAGGAAGCAGTACTTC.

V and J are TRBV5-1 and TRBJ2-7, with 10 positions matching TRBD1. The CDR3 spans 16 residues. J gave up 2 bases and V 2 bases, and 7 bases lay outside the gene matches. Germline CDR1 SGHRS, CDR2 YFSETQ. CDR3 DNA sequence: TGCGCCAGCAGCTTTGGAGGGACAGGGGTCACCTACGAGCAGTACTTC. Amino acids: CASSFGGTGVTYEQYF.

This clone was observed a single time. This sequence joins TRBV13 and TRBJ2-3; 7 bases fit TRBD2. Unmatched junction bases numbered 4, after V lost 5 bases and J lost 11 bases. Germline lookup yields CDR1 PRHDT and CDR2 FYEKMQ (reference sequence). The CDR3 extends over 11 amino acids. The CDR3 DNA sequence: TGTGCCAGCAGCGGCGGGAGTTGGCAGTATTTT. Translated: CASSGGSWQYF.

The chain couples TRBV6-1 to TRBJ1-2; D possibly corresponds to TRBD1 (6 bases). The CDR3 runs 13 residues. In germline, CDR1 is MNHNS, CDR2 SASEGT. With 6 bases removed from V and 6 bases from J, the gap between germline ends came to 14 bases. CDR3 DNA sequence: TGTGCCAGCAGAGCAACAGGGAAGGATGGCTACACCTTC. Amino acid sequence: CASRATGKDGYTF.

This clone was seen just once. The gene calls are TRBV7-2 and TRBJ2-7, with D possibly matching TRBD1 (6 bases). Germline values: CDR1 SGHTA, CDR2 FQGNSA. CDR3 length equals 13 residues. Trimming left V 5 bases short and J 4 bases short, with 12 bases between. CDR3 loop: CASSALGGYEQYF. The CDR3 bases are TGTGCCAGCAGCGCACTAGGGGGATACGAGCAGTACTTC.

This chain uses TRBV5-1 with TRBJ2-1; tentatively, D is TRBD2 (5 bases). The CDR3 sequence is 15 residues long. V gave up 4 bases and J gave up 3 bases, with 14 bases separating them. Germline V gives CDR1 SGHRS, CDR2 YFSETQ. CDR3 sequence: CASSGSSPLYNEQFF. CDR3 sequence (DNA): TGCGCCAGCAGCGGGAGCTCCCCCCTCTACAATGAGCAGTTCTTC.

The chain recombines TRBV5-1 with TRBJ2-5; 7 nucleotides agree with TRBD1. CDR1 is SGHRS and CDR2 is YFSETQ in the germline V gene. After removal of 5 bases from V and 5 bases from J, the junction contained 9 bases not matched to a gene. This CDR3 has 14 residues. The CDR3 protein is CASSERGRGETQYF. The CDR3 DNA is TGCGCCAGCAGTGAGAGGGGGCGCGGCGAGACCCAGTACTTC.

Written as DNA, the CDR3 is TGTGCCAGCAGCTCCGGACTAGCGGGGACCTACGAGCAGTACTTC. Translated, it gives CASSSGLAGTYEQYF. The V and J genes are TRBV7-3 and TRBJ2-7; 12 positions match TRBD2. The CDR3 length is 15 residues. V was pared by 4 bases and J by 2 bases, with 3 bases of the junction left unmatched. The germline V gene encodes CDR1 SGHTA and CDR2 FQGTGA.

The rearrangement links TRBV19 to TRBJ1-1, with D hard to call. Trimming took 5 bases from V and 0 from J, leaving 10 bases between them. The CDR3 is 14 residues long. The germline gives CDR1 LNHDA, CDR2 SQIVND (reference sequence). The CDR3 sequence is CASSSYIMNTEAFF. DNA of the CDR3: TGTGCCAGTAGTTCGTACATCATGAACACTGAAGCTTTCTTT.

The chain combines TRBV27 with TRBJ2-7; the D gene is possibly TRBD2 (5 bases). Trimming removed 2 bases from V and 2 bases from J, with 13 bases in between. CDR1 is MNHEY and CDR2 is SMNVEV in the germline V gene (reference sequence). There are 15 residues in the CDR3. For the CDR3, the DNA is TGTGCCAGCAGTTTAAGTATGCTAGCACCCTACGAGCAGTACTTC. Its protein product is CASSLSMLAPYEQYF.

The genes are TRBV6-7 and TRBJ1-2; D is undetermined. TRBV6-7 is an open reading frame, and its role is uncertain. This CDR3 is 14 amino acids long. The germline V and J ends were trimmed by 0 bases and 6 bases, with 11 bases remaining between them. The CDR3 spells CASSYSFRRNGYTF. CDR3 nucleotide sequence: TGTGCCAGCAGTTACTCGTTTCGCAGGAATGGCTACACCTTC.

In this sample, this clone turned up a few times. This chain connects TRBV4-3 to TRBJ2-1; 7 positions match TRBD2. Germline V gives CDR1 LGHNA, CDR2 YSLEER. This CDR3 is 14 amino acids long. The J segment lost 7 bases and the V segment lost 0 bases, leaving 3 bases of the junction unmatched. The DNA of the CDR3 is TGCGCCAGCAGCCAAGAATGGACTAGTAATGAGCAGTTCTTC. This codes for CASSQEWTSNEQFF.

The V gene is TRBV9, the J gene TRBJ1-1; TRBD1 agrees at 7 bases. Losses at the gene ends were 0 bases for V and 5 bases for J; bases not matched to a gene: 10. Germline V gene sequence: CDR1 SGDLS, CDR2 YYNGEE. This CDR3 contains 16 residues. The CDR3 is CASSVDPQAGGTEAFF. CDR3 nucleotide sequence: TGTGCCAGCAGCGTAGATCCGCAGGCAGGGGGGACTGAAGCTTTCTTT.

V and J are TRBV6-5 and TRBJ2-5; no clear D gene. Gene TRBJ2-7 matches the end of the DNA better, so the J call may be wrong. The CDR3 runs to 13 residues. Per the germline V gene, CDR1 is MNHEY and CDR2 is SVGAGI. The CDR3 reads CASSYSYSYEQYF. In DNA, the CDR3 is TGTGCCAGCAGTTACTCATACTCCTACGAGCAGTACTTC.

CDR3 coding DNA: TGTGCCAGCAGACCCGACACTGCGACGATACCTAACTATGGCTACACCTTC. This sequence encodes CASRPDTATIPNYGYTF. This rearrangement joins TRBV27 to TRBJ1-2; D remains unclear. This CDR3 contains 17 residues. Germline V CDR1 and CDR2: MNHEY, SMNVEV (reference sequence). The germline V and J ends were trimmed by 6 bases and 0 bases, with 20 bases remaining between them.

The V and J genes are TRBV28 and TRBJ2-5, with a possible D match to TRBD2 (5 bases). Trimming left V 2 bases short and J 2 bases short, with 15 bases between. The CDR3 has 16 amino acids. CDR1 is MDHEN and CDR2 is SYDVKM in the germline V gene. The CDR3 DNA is TGTGCCAGCAGTTTAGAGGGCGGAACCCGTCAAGAGACCCAGTACTTC. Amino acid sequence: CASSLEGGTRQETQYF.

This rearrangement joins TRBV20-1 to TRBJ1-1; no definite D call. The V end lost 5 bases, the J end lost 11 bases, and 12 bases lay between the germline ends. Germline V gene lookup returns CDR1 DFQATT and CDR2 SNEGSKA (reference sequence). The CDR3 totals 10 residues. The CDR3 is CSAAGGRAFF. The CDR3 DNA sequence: TGCAGTGCTGCCGGCGGTAGGGCTTTCTTT.

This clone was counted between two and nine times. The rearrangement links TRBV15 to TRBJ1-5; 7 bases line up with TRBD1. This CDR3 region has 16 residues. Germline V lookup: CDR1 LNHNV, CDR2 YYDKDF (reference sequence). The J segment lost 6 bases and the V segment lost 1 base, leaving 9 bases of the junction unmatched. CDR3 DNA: TGTGCCACCAGCAGAGGGACACCTCAGGGGGGTCAGCCCCAGCATTTT. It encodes CATSRGTPQGGQPQHF.

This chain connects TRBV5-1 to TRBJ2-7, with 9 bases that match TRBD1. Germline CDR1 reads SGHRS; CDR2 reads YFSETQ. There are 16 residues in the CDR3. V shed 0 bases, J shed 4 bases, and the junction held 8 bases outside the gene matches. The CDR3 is CASSLGPGTGSYEQYF. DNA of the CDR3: TGCGCCAGCAGCTTGGGTCCCGGGACAGGGTCATACGAGCAGTACTTC.

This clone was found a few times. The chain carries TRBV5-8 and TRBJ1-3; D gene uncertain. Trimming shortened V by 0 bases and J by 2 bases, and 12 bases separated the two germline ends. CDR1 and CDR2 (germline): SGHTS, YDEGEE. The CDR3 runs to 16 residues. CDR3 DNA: TGTGCCAGCAGCTTGGCCGCCCTGAGGGCTGGAAACACCATATATTTT. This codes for CASSLAALRAGNTIYF.

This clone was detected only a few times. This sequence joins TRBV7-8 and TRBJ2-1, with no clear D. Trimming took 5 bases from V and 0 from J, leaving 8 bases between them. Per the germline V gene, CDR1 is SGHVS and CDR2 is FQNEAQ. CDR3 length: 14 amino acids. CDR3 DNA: TGTGCCAGCAGCCCACAACCCTCCTACAATGAGCAGTTCTTC. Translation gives CASSPQPSYNEQFF.

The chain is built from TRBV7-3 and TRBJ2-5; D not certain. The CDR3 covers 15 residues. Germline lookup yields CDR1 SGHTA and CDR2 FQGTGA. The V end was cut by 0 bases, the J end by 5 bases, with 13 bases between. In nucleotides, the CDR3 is TGTGCCAGCAGCTTAACAGTTAGCTTTGGGGAGACCCAGTACTTC. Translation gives CASSLTVSFGETQYF.

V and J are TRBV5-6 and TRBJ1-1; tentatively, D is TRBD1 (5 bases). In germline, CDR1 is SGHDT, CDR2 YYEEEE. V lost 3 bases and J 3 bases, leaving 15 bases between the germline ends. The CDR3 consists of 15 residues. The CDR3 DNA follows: TGTGCCAGCAGCTCGCCAGGACAATTTGACACTGAAGCTTTCTTT. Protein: CASSSPGQFDTEAFF.

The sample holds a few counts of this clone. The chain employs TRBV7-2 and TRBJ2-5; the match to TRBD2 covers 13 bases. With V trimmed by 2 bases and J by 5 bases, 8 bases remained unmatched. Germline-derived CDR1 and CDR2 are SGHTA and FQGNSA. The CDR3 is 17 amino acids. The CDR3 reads CASSLSPGLAGLETQYF. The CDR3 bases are TGTGCCAGCAGCTTATCGCCGGGACTAGCGGGGTTGGAGACCCAGTACTTC.

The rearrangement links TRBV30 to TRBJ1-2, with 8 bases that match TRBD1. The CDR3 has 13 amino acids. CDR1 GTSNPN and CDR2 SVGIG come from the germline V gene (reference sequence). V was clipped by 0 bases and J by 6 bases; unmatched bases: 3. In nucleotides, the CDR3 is TGTGCCTGGAGTGTCGGGGGACAGGATGGCTACACCTTC. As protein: CAWSVGGQDGYTF.